The entry that follows covers one TCR beta chain sequence. Germline V lookup: CDR1 SEHNR, CDR2 FQNEAQ (reference sequence). This CDR3 has 15 residues. After removal of 5 bases from V and 5 bases from J, the junction contained 10 bases not matched to a gene. Methods used by the authors: Quantification of nucleated cells was approximated via reference gene primer amplification. The protocol was immunoSEQ multiplex PCR, while the TCRdb copy is restricted to in-frame clones and leaves out a portion. Clone size and the V and J calls come from that table; the DNA yielded D and trimming. The data contain about 160,000 clones, around 80% of them singletons. The source of the sample is a study of blood T cell repertoires in COVID-19. Self-reported history from a screening survey and questionnaire set each donor's cohort.

V gene TRBV7-9 combines with J gene TRBJ2-5; 8 bases line up with TRBD1. Sequencing input: PBMCs or T cells enriched from blood (not recorded which). This receptor was taken from a woman between 45 and 60 years old in a cohort exposed to, infected with or recovered from COVID-19 (not recorded which). The CDR3: CASSRQGTHRETQYF. In nucleotides, the CDR3 is TGTGCCAGCAGCAGACAGGGGACGCACCGGGAGACCCAGTACTTC.